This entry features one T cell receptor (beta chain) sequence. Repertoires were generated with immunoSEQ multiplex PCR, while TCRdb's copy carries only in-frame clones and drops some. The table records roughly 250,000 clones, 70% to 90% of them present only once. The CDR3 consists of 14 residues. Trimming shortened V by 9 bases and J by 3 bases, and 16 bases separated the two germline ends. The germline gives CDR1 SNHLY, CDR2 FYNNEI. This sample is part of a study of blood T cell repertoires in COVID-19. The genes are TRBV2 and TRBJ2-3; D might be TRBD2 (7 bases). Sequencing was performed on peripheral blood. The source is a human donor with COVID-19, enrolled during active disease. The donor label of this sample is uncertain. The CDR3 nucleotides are TGTGCCAGAGGGGGAGGGGGAGAAACAGATACGCAGTATTTT. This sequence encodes CARGGGGETDTQYF.